Described below is a single T cell receptor (beta chain) sequence and its context. The naive CD8 subset, CD45RO-negative cells positively selected for CCR7, excluded terminally differentiated effector memory CD45RA+ cells. The germline V gene encodes CDR1 LGHNA and CDR2 YSLEER. The CDR3 spans 15 residues. V gave up 0 bases and J gave up 8 bases, with 14 bases separating them. This sample is drawn from a study of shared clonotypes between healthy human individuals. The assay was immunoSEQ multiplex PCR, and TCRdb's table has in-frame clones only and misses some. The table includes over 750,000 clones, 96% detected once.

The chain is built from TRBV4-3 and TRBJ2-1; D ambiguous. Sequencing used naive CD8+ T cells sorted from blood. This TCR was sampled from a man under 40 in good health. CDR3 in DNA: TGCGCCAGCAGCCAAGATCCATCTGTGCAAGATGAGCAGTTCTTC. It is translated as CASSQDPSVQDEQFF.